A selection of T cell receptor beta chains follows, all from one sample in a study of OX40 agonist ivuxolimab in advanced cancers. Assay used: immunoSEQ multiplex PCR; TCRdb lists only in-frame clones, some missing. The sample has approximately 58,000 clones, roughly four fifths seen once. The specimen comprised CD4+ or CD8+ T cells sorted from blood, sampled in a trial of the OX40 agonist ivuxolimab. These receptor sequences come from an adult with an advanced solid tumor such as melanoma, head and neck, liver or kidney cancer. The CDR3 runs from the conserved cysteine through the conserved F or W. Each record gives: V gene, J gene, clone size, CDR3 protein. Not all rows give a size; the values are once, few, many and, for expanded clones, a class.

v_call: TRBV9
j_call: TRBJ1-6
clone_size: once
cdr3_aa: CASSQRVNNSPLHF

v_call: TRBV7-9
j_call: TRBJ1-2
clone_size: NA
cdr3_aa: CASSPAWLRRQDYGYTF

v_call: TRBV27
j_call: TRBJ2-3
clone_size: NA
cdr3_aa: CASSLKLLKGQGRTDTQYF

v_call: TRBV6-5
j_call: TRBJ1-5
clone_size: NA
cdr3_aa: CASSSGGSNQPQHF

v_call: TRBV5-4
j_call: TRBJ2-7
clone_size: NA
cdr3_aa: CASSPSGPASGYEQYF

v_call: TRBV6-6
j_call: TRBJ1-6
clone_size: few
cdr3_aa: CASSSQGATSPLHF

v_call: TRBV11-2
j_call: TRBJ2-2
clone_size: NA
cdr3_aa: CASSLVRTGELFF

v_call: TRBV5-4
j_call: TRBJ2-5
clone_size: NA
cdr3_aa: CASSLSGETQYF

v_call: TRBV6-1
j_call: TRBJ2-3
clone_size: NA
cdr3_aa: CASRLAGGTEQYF

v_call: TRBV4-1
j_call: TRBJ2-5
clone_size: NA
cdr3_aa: CASSQESGLFWLGWETQYF

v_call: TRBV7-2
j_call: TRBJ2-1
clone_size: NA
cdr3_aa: CASSLVGRPQQFF

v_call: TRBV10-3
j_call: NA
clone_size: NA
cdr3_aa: CAVTGGTEQYF

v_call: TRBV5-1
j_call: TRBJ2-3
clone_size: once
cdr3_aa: CASRLAGGHPSTDTQYF

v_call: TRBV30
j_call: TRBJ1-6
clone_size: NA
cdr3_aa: CAWMGRGGDGSPLHF

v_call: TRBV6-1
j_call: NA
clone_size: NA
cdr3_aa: CASRAAGGVGYEQYF

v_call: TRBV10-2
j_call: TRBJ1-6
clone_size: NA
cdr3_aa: CASSESVGGANNSPLHF

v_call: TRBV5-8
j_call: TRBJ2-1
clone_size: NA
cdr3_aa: CASSLALFLDNEQFF

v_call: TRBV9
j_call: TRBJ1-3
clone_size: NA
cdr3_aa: CASSVGEGGTRNSGNTIYF

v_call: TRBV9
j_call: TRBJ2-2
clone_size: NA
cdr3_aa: CASSVVGGTNTGELFF

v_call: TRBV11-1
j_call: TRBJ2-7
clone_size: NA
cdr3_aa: CASNLGAGTQDSYEQYF

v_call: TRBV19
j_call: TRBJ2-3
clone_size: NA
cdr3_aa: CASSRRGWTDTQYF

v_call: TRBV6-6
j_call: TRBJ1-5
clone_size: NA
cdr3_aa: CASTRGSYQPQHF

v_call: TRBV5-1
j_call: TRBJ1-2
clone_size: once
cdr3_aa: CASSPYGLSYGYTF

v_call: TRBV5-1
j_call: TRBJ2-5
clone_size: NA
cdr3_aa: CASSLPASAETQYF